Listed here are 17 T cell receptor beta chains from one sample, sequenced in a study of OX40 agonist ivuxolimab in advanced cancers. The table came from immunoSEQ multiplex PCR; TCRdb's copy has only in-frame clones and leaves some out. The sample has about 70,000 clones, approximately 90% seen once. The specimen comprised CD4+ or CD8+ T cells sorted from blood, sampled in a trial of the OX40 agonist ivuxolimab. These receptors were taken from an adult with an advanced solid tumor such as melanoma, head and neck, liver or kidney cancer.

J is TRBJ2-7 and V is TRBV11-3; D could derive from TRBD1 or TRBD2 (6 bases each). V was clipped by 1 base and J by 6 bases, with 16 bases between them. Germline CDR1 SGHNT, CDR2 YENEEA. This CDR3 has 15 amino acids. CDR3 in amino acids: CASSLVRGETSEQYF. The CDR3 DNA is TGTGCCAGCAGCTTAGTAAGGGGGGAGACTAGCGAGCAGTACTTC.

The chain carries TRBV28 and TRBJ2-7; 9 bases agree with TRBD2. The CDR3 is made up of 15 amino acids. J gave up 7 bases and V 3 bases, and 10 bases lay outside the gene matches. Germline CDR1 and CDR2: MDHEN and SYDVKM. The CDR3 spells CASSFSVAGVGEQYF. The CDR3 DNA reads TGTGCCAGCAGTTTTTCTGTAGCGGGAGTGGGGGAGCAGTACTTC.

This clone was seen only a few times. The chain is built from TRBV19 and TRBJ2-7; D unresolved. Germline CDR1 reads LNHDA; CDR2 reads SQIVND (reference sequence). V was shortened by 5 bases and J by 2 bases, with 13 bases between the two germline ends. This CDR3 has 14 residues. CDR3 amino acids: CASSPAKGTYEQYF. CDR3 coding DNA: TGTGCCAGTAGTCCGGCAAAGGGAACCTACGAGCAGTACTTC. The full variable domain, rest sourced from reference TRBV19 and TRBJ2-7, is DGGITQSPKYLFRKEGQNVTLSCEQNLNHDAMYWYRQDPGQGLRLIYYSQIVNDFQKGDIAEGYSVSREKKESFPLTVTSAQKNPTAFYLCASSPAKGTYEQYFGPGTRLTVT.

For this clone: Other DNA sequences from this sample encode an identical CDR3 as well. This chain uses TRBV7-2 with TRBJ2-5; D gene ambiguous. V lost 4 bases, J lost 5 bases, and 11 bases lay in between. In germline, CDR1 is SGHTA, CDR2 FQGNSA. The CDR3 runs to 13 residues. As DNA, the CDR3 is TGTGCCAGCAGCTCCGGAGTCCGGGAGACCCAGTACTTC. Protein product: CASSSGVRETQYF. Supplemented by reference TRBV7-2 and TRBJ2-5, the full variable domain reads GAGVSQSPSNKVTEKGKDVELRCDPISGHTALYWYRQSLGQGLEFLIYFQGNSAPDKSGLPSDRFSAERTGGSVSTLTIQRTQQEDSAVYLCASSSGVRETQYFGPGTRLLVL.

The V and J genes are TRBV7-8 and TRBJ2-3; D is unresolved. Deletions cut 2 bases from V and 3 bases from J, with 12 bases between. The CDR3 contains 15 residues. Germline V CDR1 and CDR2: SGHVS, FQNEAQ. The CDR3 DNA sequence: TGTGCCAGCAGCTTAATACCCGGTTGGACAGATACGCAGTATTTT. The encoded protein is CASSLIPGWTDTQYF.

The chain has TRBV4-2 and TRBJ2-5; 10 bases line up with TRBD2. Losses at the gene ends were 2 bases for V and 5 bases for J; bases not matched to a gene: 8. CDR3 length: 16 residues. Looked up from germline, CDR1 is LGHNA and CDR2 is YNFKEQ. The CDR3: CASSQSSGRVEETQYF. Here the CDR3 DNA reads TGTGCCAGCAGCCAAAGCAGCGGGAGGGTCGAGGAGACCCAGTACTTC.

This clone was observed a handful of times. This chain connects TRBV19 to TRBJ1-5, with D unresolved. Trimming took off 5 bases at V and 4 bases at J, with 6 bases between the two ends. Germline V CDR1 and CDR2: LNHDA, SQIVND (reference sequence). The CDR3 length is 12 residues. CDR3 loop: CASSSFNQPQHF. CDR3 nucleotide sequence: TGTGCCAGTAGTTCCTTTAATCAGCCCCAGCATTTT. Using reference TRBV19 and TRBJ1-5 for the parts outside the CDR3, the full variable domain is DGGITQSPKYLFRKEGQNVTLSCEQNLNHDAMYWYRQDPGQGLRLIYYSQIVNDFQKGDIAEGYSVSREKKESFPLTVTSAQKNPTAFYLCASSSFNQPQHFGDGTRLSIL.

The chain carries TRBV9 and TRBJ2-7, with D perhaps TRBD2 (6 bases). The CDR3 sequence is 16 residues long. Germline V CDR1 and CDR2: SGDLS, YYNGEE. With 4 bases removed from V and 3 bases from J, the gap between germline ends came to 20 bases. Here the CDR3 DNA reads TGTGCCAGCAGCCCCACCGGAGGGCAGAAGGACTACGAGCAGTACTTC. Amino acid sequence: CASSPTGGQKDYEQYF.

This chain uses TRBV11-1 with TRBJ2-1; 9 nucleotides match TRBD2. J gave up 7 bases and V 5 bases, and 12 bases lay outside the gene matches. In germline, CDR1 is SGHAT, CDR2 FQDESV (reference sequence). This CDR3 comprises 16 residues. The CDR3 DNA sequence: TGTGCCAGCAGCCGACTTTTTAGCGGGAGTAAAAATGAGCAGTTCTTC. It specifies CASSRLFSGSKNEQFF.

The V call is TRBV20-1, the J call TRBJ1-1; D remains unclear. Trimming shortened V by 0 bases and J by 6 bases, and 5 bases separated the two germline ends. This CDR3 has 11 residues. CDR1 and CDR2 from the germline V gene are DFQATT and SNEGSKA (reference sequence). The CDR3 loop is CSARDAAEAFF. The CDR3, as DNA: TGCAGTGCTAGAGATGCGGCTGAAGCTTTCTTT.

The chain links TRBV18 to TRBJ2-5; 10 bases are shared with TRBD2. The J call is doubtful: the DNA matches TRBJ2-7 better. The germline CDR1 and CDR2 sequences are KGHSH and LQKENI. The CDR3 is 16 residues long. CDR3 sequence (DNA): TGTGCCAGCTCACCACGTATAGCGGGAGGCCCCTACGAGCAGTACTTC. It yields the protein CASSPRIAGGPYEQYF.

This rearrangement joins TRBV5-1 to TRBJ2-6; D is unresolved. Trimming removed 0 bases at V and 4 bases at J, with 8 bases between. The germline V gene has CDR1 SGHRS and CDR2 YFSETQ. This CDR3 has 15 residues. The CDR3 here is CASSLGETGANVLTF. CDR3 bases: TGCGCCAGCAGCTTGGGAGAAACCGGGGCCAACGTCCTGACTTTC.

This clone was picked up one time. The genes are TRBV5-5 and TRBJ2-1; 8 positions agree with TRBD1. The germline V gene has CDR1 SGHKS and CDR2 YYEKEE (reference sequence). The CDR3 contains 15 residues. V trimming: 4 bases; J trimming: 0 bases; junction bases outside the gene matches: 3. The CDR3 DNA is TGTGCCAGCAGCAGACAGGGGATCTCCTACAATGAGCAGTTCTTC. Its protein product is CASSRQGISYNEQFF.

The CDR3 reads CSVIGGIDQPQHF. The CDR3 nucleotides are TGCAGCGTTATAGGTGGGATAGATCAGCCCCAGCATTTT. V usage is TRBV29-1 and J usage is TRBJ1-5; no firm D call. Looked up from germline, CDR1 is SQVTM and CDR2 is ANQGSEA. The CDR3 length is 13 residues. Trimming took off 5 bases at V and 5 bases at J, with 13 bases between the two ends.

This chain uses TRBV28 with TRBJ2-3, with a tentative D call TRBD2 (6 bases). The CDR3 is 15 amino acids. Germline CDR1 reads MDHEN; CDR2 reads SYDVKM. Trimming took off 6 bases at V and 3 bases at J, with 16 bases between the two ends. The CDR3: CASRSSGLGTDTQYF. The CDR3 region has the DNA TGTGCCAGCAGGTCCTCGGGACTCGGAACAGATACGCAGTATTTT.

The rearrangement links TRBV9 to TRBJ2-4; no reliable D call. The CDR3 spans 12 residues. CDR1 is SGDLS, CDR2 YYNGEE, per germline. Trimming left V 4 bases short and J 9 bases short, with 11 bases between. The CDR3 region is CASSPTTGIQYF. The CDR3 DNA reads TGTGCCAGCAGCCCCACTACGGGCATTCAGTACTTC.

The gene calls are TRBV4-1 and TRBJ2-1; no definite D call. This CDR3 contains 13 residues. The V and J ends lost 1 base and 9 bases respectively, with 10 bases between them. Germline V gene data show CDR1 as MGHRA and CDR2 as YSYEKL. The CDR3 here is CASSQGGRIEQFF. Here the CDR3 DNA reads TGCGCCAGCAGCCAAGGGGGTCGGATTGAGCAGTTCTTC.